The sequence of this T cell receptor beta chain was determined in a study of blood T cell repertoires in COVID-19. Study overall: Nucleic acid was either cDNA or gDNA, and it came from T cells, B-cell-depleted T cells, or PBMCs.

The germline gives CDR1 MNHNY, CDR2 SVGAGI (reference sequence). The CDR3 is made up of 13 amino acids. J lost 6 bases, V lost 6 bases, and 7 bases had no gene match. Original data processing: Estimation of nucleated cell counts was performed using reference gene primer amplification. Sequenced by immunoSEQ multiplex PCR; TCRdb stores in-frame clones only, minus some. V and J calls and clone size come straight from that table; D and trimming were deduced from the DNA. The sample holds 200,000 to 300,000 clones, 83% seen once. The sample taken for sequencing was peripheral blood. The chain recombines TRBV6-6 with TRBJ1-2; 7 bases agree with TRBD1. This receptor was obtained from a human donor in a cohort sampled during active COVID-19. This chain's CDR3 is CASSFDREDGYTF. The CDR3, as DNA: TGTGCCAGCAGCTTCGACAGGGAGGATGGCTACACCTTC.